The 21 T cell receptor beta chains below were found in one sample sequenced in a study of blood T cells in healthy people across ages. Primers used in a second PCR of about 6 to 11 cycles were a sample-barcoded 5' primer and a J-beta primer mix. One entry per CDR3 protein, called by TCRdb with MiXCR from the 5' RACE reads. The sample shows some 1.4 million distinct CDR3 sequences, roughly 40% of them seen only once. Sample: blood. The receptors here all came from a young woman in good health.

The V gene is TRBV30, the J gene TRBJ1-4, with 11 bases that match TRBD1. The CDR3 has 13 residues. J was trimmed by 7 bases and V by 7 bases; bases with no gene match: 5. Germline V gives CDR1 GTSNPN, CDR2 SVGIG (reference sequence). The DNA for the CDR3 is TGTGCCTACACGGACAGGGGGCCTGAAAAACTGTTTTTT. Translation: CAYTDRGPEKLFF.

The chain has TRBV7-9 and TRBJ1-1; D call uncertain. The CDR3 spans 14 residues. Per germline, CDR1 SEHNR and CDR2 FQNEAQ (reference sequence). Trimming took 5 bases from V and 8 from J, leaving 18 bases between them. CDR3 nucleotides: TGTGCCAGCAGCGCCCACCTGGACGCGATGGAAGCTTTCTTT. Amino acids: CASSAHLDAMEAFF. Full variable domain (outside the CDR3, taken from reference TRBV7-9 and TRBJ1-1): DTGVSQNPRHKITKRGQNVTFRCDPISEHNRLYWYRQTLGQGPEFLTYFQNEAQLEKSRLLSDRFSAERPKGSFSTLEIQRTEQGDSAMYLCASSAHLDAMEAFFGQGTRLTVV.

This chain connects TRBV3-1 to TRBJ2-6; a weak D match, TRBD1 (6 bases). The CDR3 extends over 15 amino acids. Germline V gene data show CDR1 as LGHDT and CDR2 as YNNKEL (reference sequence). V gave up 6 bases and J gave up 0 bases, with 9 bases separating them. CDR3 loop: CASSRQDSGANVLTF. The CDR3 DNA is TGTGCCAGCAGTCGACAGGACTCTGGGGCCAACGTCCTGACTTTC.

The chain combines TRBV6-1 with TRBJ2-1; no clear D gene. Per germline, CDR1 MNHNS and CDR2 SASEGT. This CDR3 has 15 residues. V lost 4 bases and J 8 bases, leaving 18 bases between the germline ends. The CDR3, as DNA: TGTGCCAGCAGTGGGCCAGGTGTTGTAAACCATGAGCAGTTCTTC. It specifies CASSGPGVVNHEQFF.

The rearrangement uses TRBV20-1 and TRBJ2-7; D possibly matches TRBD1 or TRBD2 (5 bases each). The germline V gene has CDR1 DFQATT and CDR2 SNEGSKA (reference sequence). This CDR3 has 13 residues. V shed 4 bases and J shed 3 bases, with 13 bases lying between them. The CDR3 DNA reads as TGCAGTGCTATGCCGGGACGCCTCTACGAGCAGTACTTC. Residues: CSAMPGRLYEQYF.

The V gene is TRBV7-9, the J gene TRBJ2-7, with a tentative D call TRBD1 (7 bases). Germline V gives CDR1 SEHNR, CDR2 FQNEAQ (reference sequence). V lost 4 bases and J lost 2, with 21 bases in between. The CDR3 covers 17 residues. The CDR3 region has the DNA TGTGCCAGCAGCTATGATAAAACAGGGGAGGACACCTACGAGCAGTACTTC. As protein: CASSYDKTGEDTYEQYF. Based on the CDR3 plus reference TRBV7-9 and TRBJ2-7, the full variable domain is DTGVSQNPRHKITKRGQNVTFRCDPISEHNRLYWYRQTLGQGPEFLTYFQNEAQLEKSRLLSDRFSAERPKGSFSTLEIQRTEQGDSAMYLCASSYDKTGEDTYEQYFGPGTRLTVT.

This clonotype was observed a handful of times. The rearrangement joins TRBV6-2 or TRBV6-3 to TRBJ2-1, with TRBD1 matching 7 bases. Germline loops: CDR1 MNHEY, CDR2 SVGEGT. This CDR3 is 13 amino acids long. V shed 7 bases and J 4 bases; nucleotides not matched to a gene: 4. CDR3 in DNA: TGTGCCAGCACCTGGGACAGTTACAATGAGCAGTTCTTC. It translates to CASTWDSYNEQFF.

CDR3 sequence (DNA): TGTGCCAGCAGTCTACCCACATCCCCCTACGAGCAGTACTTC. Translation: CASSLPTSPYEQYF. The genes are TRBV28 and TRBJ2-5; D unclear. The J call may be wrong; the DNA end is better matched by TRBJ2-7. Per the germline V gene, CDR1 is MDHEN and CDR2 is SYDVKM. The CDR3 is made up of 14 amino acids.

This clonotype has more than one count but fewer than ten. The chain uses TRBV4-1 and TRBJ2-7; possible D gene TRBD1, 6 bases. V shed 0 bases and J shed 4 bases, with 13 bases lying between them. Germline-derived CDR1 and CDR2 are MGHRA and YSYEKL. This CDR3 contains 15 residues. CDR3 bases: TGCGCCAGCAGCCAAGAGCGAGCAGGGGCTTACGAGCAGTACTTC. This encodes CASSQERAGAYEQYF.

This clonotype was detected only a few times. The chain has TRBV3-1 and TRBJ1-6; no clear D. The germline V and J ends were trimmed by 3 bases and 9 bases, with 15 bases remaining between them. CDR3 length: 15 residues. Germline CDR1 is LGHDT and CDR2 is YNNKEL (reference sequence). The CDR3 nucleotides read TGTGCCAGCAGCCAGGAAATCATCACGGGTTCACCCCTCCACTTT. Translating gives CASSQEIITGSPLHF.

Only a few counts were recorded for this clonotype. The chain links TRBV20-1 to TRBJ1-1; no clear D gene. Trimming removed 6 bases at V and 1 base at J, with 9 bases between. The germline V gene has CDR1 DFQATT and CDR2 SNEGSKA (reference sequence). This CDR3 is 12 amino acids long. The CDR3 DNA reads TGCAGTGCCCCCGGAAGGAACACTGAAGCTTTCTTT. It is translated as CSAPGRNTEAFF.

This clonotype was counted between two and nine times. This sequence joins TRBV7-2 and TRBJ2-3; the D gene is possibly TRBD2 (5 bases). Trimming cost V 1 base and J 4 bases, with 15 bases left between them. This CDR3 has 16 amino acids. Germline CDR1 is SGHTA and CDR2 is FQGNSA. As DNA, the CDR3 is TGTGCCAGCAGCTTAGGGCCCGGGGTTTGCGCAGATACGCAGTATTTT. This translates into CASSLGPGVCADTQYF.

This chain joins TRBV6-1 and TRBJ1-1, with D hard to call. The V gene's germline CDR1 is MNHNS and CDR2 SASEGT. The ends were cut back, 7 bases at V and 4 bases at J, with 19 bases in the middle. The CDR3 is 15 residues long. DNA for the CDR3: TGTGCCAGCACGAAACCGGGGTCCAAGAGCACTGAAGCTTTCTTT. It translates to CASTKPGSKSTEAFF.

The chain joins TRBV5-5 to TRBJ2-4, with 10 bases lining up with TRBD1. The CDR3 covers 18 residues. The germline V gene encodes CDR1 SGHKS and CDR2 YYEKEE (reference sequence). The V and J ends lost 4 bases and 6 bases, in that order; junction bases with no gene match: 16. The CDR3 DNA reads as TGTGCCAGCAGCCTTTCCCGGGACAGGGGTTTCCACCTAAACATTCAGTACTTC. Translating it yields CASSLSRDRGFHLNIQYF.

This clonotype was found a few times. This chain uses TRBV20-1 with TRBJ1-2; D is uncertain. There are 14 residues in the CDR3. Germline CDR1 reads DFQATT; CDR2 reads SNEGSKA (reference sequence). CDR3 sequence (DNA): TGCAGGTGGCCGAGAAATGAGGGAAACTATGGCTACACCTTC. Amino acids: CRWPRNEGNYGYTF.

This clonotype was observed a handful of times. The CDR3, as DNA: TGCGCCAGCAGCCGGACAGGCTGGAGCGAGCAGTACTTC. Translation gives CASSRTGWSEQYF. The V and J genes are TRBV5-1 and TRBJ2-7; 7 positions agree with TRBD1. Germline trimming cut 4 bases from V and 6 bases from J; bases unmatched to any gene: 7. Per germline, CDR1 SGHRS and CDR2 YFSETQ. The CDR3 is 13 residues long. Complete variable domain (other parts from reference TRBV5-1 and TRBJ2-7): KAGVTQTPRYLIKTRGQQVTLSCSPISGHRSVSWYQQTPGQGLQFLFEYFSETQRNKGNFPGRFSGRQFSNSRSEMNVSTLELGDSALYLCASSRTGWSEQYFGPGTRLTVT.

This clonotype was observed a few times. The chain uses TRBV4-1 and TRBJ1-4; TRBD1 agrees at 9 bases. J gave up 16 bases and V 3 bases, and 9 bases lay outside the gene matches. CDR1 and CDR2 from the germline V gene are MGHRA and YSYEKL. The CDR3 sequence is 13 residues long. The CDR3 DNA reads as TGCGCCAGCAGCCACGATACGGGGACAGGGAAGTTTTTT. Translation gives CASSHDTGTGKFF.

This clonotype was found a few times. V is TRBV24-1 and J is TRBJ2-3, with 8 nucleotides matching TRBD2. The CDR3 is 14 amino acids. J gave up 4 bases and V 5 bases, and 4 bases lay outside the gene matches. Germline-derived CDR1 and CDR2 are KGHDR and SFDVKD. DNA for the CDR3: TGTGCCACCAGTGTCAGCGGGGGTTCAGATACGCAGTATTTT. Amino acids: CATSVSGGSDTQYF.

Comments on this clonotype: A read error may account for a junction end that differs from germline. The chain recombines TRBV7-2 with TRBJ2-2; TRBD1 matches 7 bases. The CDR3 loop spans 16 amino acids. Germline V gives CDR1 SGHTA, CDR2 FQGNSA. This CDR3 is CASSRSGQPNTGELFF. CDR3 sequence (DNA): TGTGCTAGCAGCCGATCGGGACAGCCTAACACCGGGGAGCTGTTTTTT.

Comments on this clonotype: It may be a read error: a sequence one base away is much more abundant. The chain is built from TRBV2 and TRBJ1-2; the D is unclear. This CDR3 region has 14 residues. The ends were cut back, 2 bases at V and 3 bases at J, with 10 bases in the middle. CDR1 is SNHLY and CDR2 is FYNNEI in the germline V gene. The CDR3 reads CASSEPARYYGYTF. The CDR3 DNA reads TGTGCCAGCAGTGAACCCGCAAGGTACTATGGCTACACCTTC.

V is TRBV6-6 and J is TRBJ2-4, with no clear D. The CDR3 consists of 13 residues. Trimming removed 2 bases from V and 7 bases from J, with 9 bases in between. In germline, CDR1 is MNHNY, CDR2 SVGAGI (reference sequence). The CDR3 loop reads CASSYGNGNIQYF. In nucleotides, the CDR3 is TGTGCCAGCAGTTACGGGAACGGGAACATTCAGTACTTC.